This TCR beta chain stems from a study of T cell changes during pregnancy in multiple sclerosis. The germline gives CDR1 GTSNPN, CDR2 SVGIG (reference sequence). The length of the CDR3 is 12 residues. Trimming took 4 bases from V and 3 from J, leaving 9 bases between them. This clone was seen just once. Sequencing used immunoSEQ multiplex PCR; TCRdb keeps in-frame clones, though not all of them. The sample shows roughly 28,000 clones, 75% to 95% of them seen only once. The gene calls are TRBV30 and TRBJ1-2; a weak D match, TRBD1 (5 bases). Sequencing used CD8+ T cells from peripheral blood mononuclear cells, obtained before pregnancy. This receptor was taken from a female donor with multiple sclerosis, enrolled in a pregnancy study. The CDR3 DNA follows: TGTGCCTGGAAGGGGATCGACTATGGCTACACCTTC. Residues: CAWKGIDYGYTF. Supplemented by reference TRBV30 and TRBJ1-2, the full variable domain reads SQTIHQWPATLVQPVGSPLSLECTVEGTSNPNLYWYRQAAGRGLQLLFYSVGIGQISSEVPQNLSASRPQDRQFILSSKKLLLSDSGFYLCAWKGIDYGYTFGSGTRLTVV.